This TCR beta chain was sequenced during a study of naive and memory T cell subsets. The table lists this clonotype with a few counts. Antigen specificity is unknown. An equimolar mix of two oligonucleotides served as the beta constant-region primer for TRBC1 and TRBC2. Four rounds of PCR amplified the ligated cDNA using nested alpha and beta constant-region primers plus SP2. TCRdb re-derived calls from the UMI-ligation and nested PCR reads in MiXCR, one entry per CDR3 protein. The sample lists some 82,000 distinct CDR3 sequences; about 10% were seen once. After the first PCR, alpha and beta chain libraries were processed separately. General study points: Clonotypes are single alpha or beta chains, not paired receptors. Possibly reflecting memory cells re-expressing CD45RA, a few larger clonotypes occurred in naive repertoires, especially CD8. Diversity fell and Gini index rose from naive through CM, EM, EMRA.

CDR1 SEHNR and CDR2 FQNEAQ come from the germline V gene (reference sequence). There are 16 residues in the CDR3. V was shortened by 5 bases and J by 1 base, with 18 bases between the two germline ends. The source is a human donor in good health. Material: naive CD8+ T cells from blood. The genes are TRBV7-9 and TRBJ2-7, with D possibly matching TRBD1 (6 bases). This CDR3 reads CASSLSTQGSSYEQYF. In DNA, the CDR3 is TGTGCCAGCAGCCTTTCGACTCAGGGGAGTTCCTACGAGCAGTACTTC.